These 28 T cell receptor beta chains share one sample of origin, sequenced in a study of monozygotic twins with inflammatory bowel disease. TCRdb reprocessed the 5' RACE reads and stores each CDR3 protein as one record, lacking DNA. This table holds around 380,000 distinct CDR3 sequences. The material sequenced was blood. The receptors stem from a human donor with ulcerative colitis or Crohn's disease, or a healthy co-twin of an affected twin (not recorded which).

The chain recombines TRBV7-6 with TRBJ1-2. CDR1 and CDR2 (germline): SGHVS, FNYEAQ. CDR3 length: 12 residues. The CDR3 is CASSSVGYGYTF.

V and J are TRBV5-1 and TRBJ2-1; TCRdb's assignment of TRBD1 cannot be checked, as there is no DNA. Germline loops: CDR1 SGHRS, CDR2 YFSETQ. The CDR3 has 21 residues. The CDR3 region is CASSTKTEQGAVPISYNEQFF. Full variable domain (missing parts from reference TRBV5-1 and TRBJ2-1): KAGVTQTPRYLIKTRGQQVTLSCSPISGHRSVSWYQQTPGQGLQFLFEYFSETQRNKGNFPGRFSGRQFSNSRSEMNVSTLELGDSALYLCASSTKTEQGAVPISYNEQFFGPGTRLTVL.

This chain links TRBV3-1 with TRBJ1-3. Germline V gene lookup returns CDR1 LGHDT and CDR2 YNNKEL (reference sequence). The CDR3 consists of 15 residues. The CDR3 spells CASSPGLSSGNTIYF.

CDR3 loop: CASSEGRETEAFF. The genes are TRBV5-4 and TRBJ1-1. The CDR3 extends over 13 amino acids. The V gene's germline CDR1 is SGHNT and CDR2 YYREEE (reference sequence).

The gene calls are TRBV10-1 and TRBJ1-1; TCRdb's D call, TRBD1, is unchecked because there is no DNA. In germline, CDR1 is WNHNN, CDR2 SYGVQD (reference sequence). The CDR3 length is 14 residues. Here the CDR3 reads CASSEAGRDTEAFF.

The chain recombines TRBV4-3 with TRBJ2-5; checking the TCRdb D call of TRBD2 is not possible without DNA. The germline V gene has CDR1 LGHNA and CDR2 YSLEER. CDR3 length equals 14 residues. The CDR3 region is CASSQGLGRETQYF.

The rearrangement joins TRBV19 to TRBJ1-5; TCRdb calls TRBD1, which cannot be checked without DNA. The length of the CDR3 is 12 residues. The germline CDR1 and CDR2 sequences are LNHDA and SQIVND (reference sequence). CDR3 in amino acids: CATSRGGQPQHF.

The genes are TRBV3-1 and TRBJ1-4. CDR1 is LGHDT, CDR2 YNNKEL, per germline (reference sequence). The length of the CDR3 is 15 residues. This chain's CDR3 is CASSQEGSTNEKLFF.

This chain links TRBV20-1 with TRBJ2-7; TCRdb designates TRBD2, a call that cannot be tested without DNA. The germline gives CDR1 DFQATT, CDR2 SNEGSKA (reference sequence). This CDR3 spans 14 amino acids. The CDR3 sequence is CSASGPEIGEQQYF.

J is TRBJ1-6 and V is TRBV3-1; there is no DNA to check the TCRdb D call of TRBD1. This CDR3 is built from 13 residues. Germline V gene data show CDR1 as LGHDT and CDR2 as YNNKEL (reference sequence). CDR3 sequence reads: CASSTGQGLTLHF.

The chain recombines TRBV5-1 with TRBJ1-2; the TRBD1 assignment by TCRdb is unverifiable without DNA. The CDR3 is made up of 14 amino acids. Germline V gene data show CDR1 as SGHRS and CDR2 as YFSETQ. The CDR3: CASRGGGKDYGYTF.

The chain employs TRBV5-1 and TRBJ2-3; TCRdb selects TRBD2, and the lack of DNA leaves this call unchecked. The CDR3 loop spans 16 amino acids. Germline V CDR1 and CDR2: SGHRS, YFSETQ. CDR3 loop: CASSLASGSSTDTQYF.

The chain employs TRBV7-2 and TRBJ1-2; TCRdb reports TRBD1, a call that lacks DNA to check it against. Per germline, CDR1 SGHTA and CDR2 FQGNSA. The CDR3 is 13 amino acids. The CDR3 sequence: CASSAGQGYGYTF.

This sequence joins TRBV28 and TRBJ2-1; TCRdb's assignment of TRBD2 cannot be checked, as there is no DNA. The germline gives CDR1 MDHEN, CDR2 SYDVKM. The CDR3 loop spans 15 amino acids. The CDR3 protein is CASTLGLAAYNEQFF.

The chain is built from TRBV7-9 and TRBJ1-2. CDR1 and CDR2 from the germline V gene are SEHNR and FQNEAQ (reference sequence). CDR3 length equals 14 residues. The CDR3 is CATQAGNGIYGYTF.

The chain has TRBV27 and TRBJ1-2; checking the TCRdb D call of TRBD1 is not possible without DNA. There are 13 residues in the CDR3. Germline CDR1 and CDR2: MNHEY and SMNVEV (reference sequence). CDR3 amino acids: CASSWTAAYGYTF.

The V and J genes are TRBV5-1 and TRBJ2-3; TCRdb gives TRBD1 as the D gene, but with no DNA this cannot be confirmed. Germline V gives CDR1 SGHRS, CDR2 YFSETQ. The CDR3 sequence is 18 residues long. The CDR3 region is CASRQGALRGPSTDTQYF.

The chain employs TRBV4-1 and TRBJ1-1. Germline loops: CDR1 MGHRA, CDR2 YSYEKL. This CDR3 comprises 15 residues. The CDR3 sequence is CASSQDVRVDTEAFF.

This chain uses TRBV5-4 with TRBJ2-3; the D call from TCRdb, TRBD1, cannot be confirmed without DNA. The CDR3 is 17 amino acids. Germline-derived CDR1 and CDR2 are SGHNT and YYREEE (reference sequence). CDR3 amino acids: CASSLAGRGGAPDTQYF.

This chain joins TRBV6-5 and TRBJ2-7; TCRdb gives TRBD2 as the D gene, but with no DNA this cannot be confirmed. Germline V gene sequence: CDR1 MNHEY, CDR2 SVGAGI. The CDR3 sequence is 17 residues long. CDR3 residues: CASSYSAWTSPLYEQYF.

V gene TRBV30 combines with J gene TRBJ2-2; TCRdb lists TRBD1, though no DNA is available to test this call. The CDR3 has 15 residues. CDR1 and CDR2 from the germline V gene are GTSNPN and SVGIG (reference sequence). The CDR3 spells CAWSVLTGNTGELFF. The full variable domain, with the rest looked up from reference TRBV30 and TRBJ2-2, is SQTIHQWPATLVQPVGSPLSLECTVEGTSNPNLYWYRQAAGRGLQLLFYSVGIGQISSEVPQNLSASRPQDRQFILSSKKLLLSDSGFYLCAWSVLTGNTGELFFGEGSRLTVL.

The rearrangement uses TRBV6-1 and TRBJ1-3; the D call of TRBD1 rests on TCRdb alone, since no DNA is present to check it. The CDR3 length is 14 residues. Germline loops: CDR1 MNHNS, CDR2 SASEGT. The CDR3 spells CASSDGASGNTIYF.

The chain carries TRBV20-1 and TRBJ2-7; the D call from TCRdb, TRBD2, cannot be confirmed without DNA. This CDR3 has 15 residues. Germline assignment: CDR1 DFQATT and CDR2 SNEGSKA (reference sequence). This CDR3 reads CSARDGLAGVFEQYF.

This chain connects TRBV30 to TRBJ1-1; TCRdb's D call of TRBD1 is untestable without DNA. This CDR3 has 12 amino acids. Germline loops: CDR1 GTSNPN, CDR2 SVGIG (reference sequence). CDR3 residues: CAWKGVTGRAFF.

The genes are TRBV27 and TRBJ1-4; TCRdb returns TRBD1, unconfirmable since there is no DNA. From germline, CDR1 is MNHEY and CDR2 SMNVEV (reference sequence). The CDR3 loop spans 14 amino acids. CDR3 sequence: CASSWGSIGEKLFF.

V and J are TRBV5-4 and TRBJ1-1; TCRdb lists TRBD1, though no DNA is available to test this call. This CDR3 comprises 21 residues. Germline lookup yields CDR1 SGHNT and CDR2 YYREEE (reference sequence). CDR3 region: CASSFSAPSISSPRMNTEAFF.

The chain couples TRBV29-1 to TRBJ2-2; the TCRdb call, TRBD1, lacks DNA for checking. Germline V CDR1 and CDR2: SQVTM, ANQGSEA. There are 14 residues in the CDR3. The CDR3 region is CSVAVQGSTGELFF.

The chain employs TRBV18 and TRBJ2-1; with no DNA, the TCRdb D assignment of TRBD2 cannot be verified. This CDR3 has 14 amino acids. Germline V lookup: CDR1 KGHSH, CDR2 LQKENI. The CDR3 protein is CASSPQEGYNEQFF.